Shown below are 31 T cell receptor beta chains from a single sample sequenced in a study of cytomegalovirus exposure and HLA in healthy donors. It was with 60 Vbeta and 13 Jbeta primers that the PCR ran. Only in-frame clones appear in the TCRdb table, and some are missing; sequencing was by immunoSEQ multiplex PCR. Seen here are about 180,000 clones, 79% observed once, and the top ten hold around 0.74%. The sequenced sample was PBMCs. The receptors were gathered from a woman between 35 and 50 years old in good health and CMV-seronegative.

This sequence joins TRBV10-3 and TRBJ1-2, with a possible D match to TRBD1 (5 bases). This CDR3 spans 12 amino acids. Per the germline V gene, CDR1 is ENHRY and CDR2 is SYGVKD. V lost 6 bases and J lost 14, with 19 bases in between. CDR3 coding DNA: TGTGCCATCAGGGACGCGGGGGAATTGAAGACCTTC. This translates into CAIRDAGELKTF.

The chain carries TRBV15 and TRBJ1-6; 7 bases match TRBD1. The V and J ends lost 0 bases and 0 bases, in that order; junction bases with no gene match: 2. The CDR3 loop spans 17 amino acids. Germline V gene sequence: CDR1 LNHNV, CDR2 YYDKDF (reference sequence). The CDR3 loop is CATSRETGSSYNSPLHF. The DNA for the CDR3 is TGTGCCACCAGCAGAGAGACAGGGAGCTCCTATAATTCACCCCTCCACTTT.

The CDR3 DNA is TGTGCCACCAGCAGTGGACAGGGAGTAAACTATGGCTACACCTTC. Translation: CATSSGQGVNYGYTF. V usage is TRBV15 and J usage is TRBJ1-2, with TRBD1 matching over 8 bases. The junction had 5 bases not matched to a gene; V was cut back by 3 bases and J by 2 bases. The CDR3 has 15 residues. Germline values: CDR1 LNHNV, CDR2 YYDKDF (reference sequence).

The chain is built from TRBV6-5 and TRBJ1-1; D uncertain. CDR1 MNHEY and CDR2 SVGAGI come from the germline V gene. CDR3 length: 13 amino acids. The germline V and J ends were trimmed by 5 bases and 1 base, with 8 bases remaining between them. CDR3 DNA sequence: TGTGCCAGCAGTGAAACAACGAACACTGAAGCTTTCTTT. Protein: CASSETTNTEAFF.

In this sample, this clone turned up a few times. This rearrangement joins TRBV5-1 to TRBJ1-1; 10 bases are shared with TRBD1. The CDR3 runs 15 residues. J lost 7 bases, V lost 0 bases, and 6 bases had no gene match. Looked up from germline, CDR1 is SGHRS and CDR2 is YFSETQ. CDR3 sequence reads: CASSLVGQGYDEAFF. The CDR3 bases are TGCGCCAGCAGCTTGGTGGGACAGGGGTACGATGAAGCTTTCTTT. The full variable domain, rest sourced from reference TRBV5-1 and TRBJ1-1, is KAGVTQTPRYLIKTRGQQVTLSCSPISGHRSVSWYQQTPGQGLQFLFEYFSETQRNKGNFPGRFSGRQFSNSRSEMNVSTLELGDSALYLCASSLVGQGYDEAFFGQGTRLTVV.

About this clone: This same CDR3 is encoded by further DNA sequences in the sample. The CDR3: CASSLGQLNQPQHF. The CDR3 DNA is TGTGCCAGCAGTTTAGGGCAGCTCAATCAGCCCCAGCATTTT. The rearrangement joins TRBV28 to TRBJ1-5; D unresolved. V shed 2 bases and J shed 3 bases, with 8 bases lying between them. This CDR3 contains 14 residues. Per the germline V gene, CDR1 is MDHEN and CDR2 is SYDVKM.

The chain uses TRBV5-6 and TRBJ2-7, with D possibly being TRBD1 (6 bases). The CDR3 spans 12 residues. The V end lost 1 base, the J end lost 12 bases, and 14 bases lay between the germline ends. Germline CDR1 and CDR2: SGHDT and YYEEEE. CDR3 sequence reads: CASSLKIQGLYF. In DNA form, the CDR3 reads TGTGCCAGCAGCTTGAAAATACAGGGCCTGTACTTC. The whole variable domain, filled in from reference TRBV5-6 and TRBJ2-7, reads DAGVTQSPTHLIKTRGQQVTLRCSPKSGHDTVSWYQQALGQGPQFIFQYYEEEERQRGNFPDRFSGHQFPNYSSELNVNALLLGDSALYLCASSLKIQGLYFGPGTRLTVT.

The chain uses TRBV28 and TRBJ1-1, with 7 bases aligning to TRBD1. The junction had 7 bases not matched to a gene; V was cut back by 6 bases and J by 3 bases. From germline, CDR1 is MDHEN and CDR2 SYDVKM. This CDR3 is built from 14 residues. Here the CDR3 DNA reads TGTGCCAGCAGATACAGGGGTCCGGACACTGAAGCTTTCTTT. It yields the protein CASRYRGPDTEAFF. Full variable domain (remainder filled in from reference TRBV28 and TRBJ1-1): DVKVTQSSRYLVKRTGEKVFLECVQDMDHENMFWYRQDPGLGLRLIYFSYDVKMKEKGDIPEGYSVSREKKERFSLILESASTNQTSMYLCASRYRGPDTEAFFGQGTRLTVV.

The J gene is TRBJ2-5, the V gene TRBV7-2, with 10 bases identical to TRBD2. The end of the DNA aligns better with TRBJ2-7, so the J call may be wrong. This CDR3 spans 14 amino acids. Germline assignment: CDR1 SGHTA and CDR2 FQGNSA. CDR3 nucleotides: TGTGCCAGCAGCTTCACTAGCGGGAACTACGAGCAGTACTTC. It is translated as CASSFTSGNYEQYF.

V and J are TRBV5-4 and TRBJ1-1; no firm D call. With 2 bases removed from V and 4 bases from J, the gap between germline ends came to 9 bases. This CDR3 has 13 residues. Per the germline V gene, CDR1 is SGHNT and CDR2 is YYREEE (reference sequence). The CDR3 reads CASSFSGGTEAFF. Written as DNA, the CDR3 is TGTGCCAGCAGCTTTAGCGGAGGCACTGAAGCTTTCTTT. The whole variable domain, remainder taken from reference TRBV5-4 and TRBJ1-1, is ETGVTQSPTHLIKTRGQQVTLRCSSQSGHNTVSWYQQALGQGPQFIFQYYREEENGRGNFPPRFSGLQFPNYSSELNVNALELDDSALYLCASSFSGGTEAFFGQGTRLTVV.

V usage is TRBV11-3 and J usage is TRBJ1-2, with TRBD1 identical over 7 bases. The V segment lost 5 bases and the J segment 5 bases; nucleotides outside the gene matches: 5. Germline V gene data show CDR1 as SGHNT and CDR2 as YENEEA. This CDR3 comprises 13 residues. The CDR3 sequence: CASSQGERYGYTF. The CDR3 nucleotides read TGTGCCAGCAGCCAGGGGGAGCGATATGGCTACACCTTC. The entire variable domain, with the rest obtained from reference TRBV11-3 and TRBJ1-2, is as follows: EAGVVQSPRYKIIEKKQPVAFWCNPISGHNTLYWYLQNLGQGPELLIRYENEEAVDDSQLPKDRFSAERLKGVDSTLKIQPAELGDSAVYLCASSQGERYGYTFGSGTRLTVV.

The chain has TRBV12-5 and TRBJ2-7; the D gene is possibly TRBD1 (7 bases). Trimming took 5 bases from V and 7 from J, leaving 12 bases between them. The CDR3 extends over 12 amino acids. CDR1 and CDR2 (germline): LGHNT, FRNRAP. CDR3 sequence: CASGLPGGEQYF. The CDR3 DNA reads TGTGCTAGTGGTCTTCCAGGGGGGGAGCAGTACTTC.

This clone was counted a few times. This chain joins TRBV6-1 and TRBJ1-1; TRBD1 matches at 10 bases. Germline CDR1 is MNHNS and CDR2 is SASEGT. With V trimmed by 6 bases and J by 3 bases, 4 bases remained unmatched. This CDR3 contains 14 residues. CDR3 region: CASRDRGRDTEAFF. For the CDR3, the DNA is TGTGCCAGCAGAGACAGGGGGCGGGACACTGAAGCTTTCTTT.

The chain employs TRBV28 and TRBJ2-2; 7 bases are shared with TRBD1. The V gene's germline CDR1 is MDHEN and CDR2 SYDVKM. The CDR3 has 15 residues. Unmatched junction bases numbered 9, after V lost 5 bases and J lost 6 bases. The CDR3 loop is CASSTAGTAAGELFF. CDR3 DNA: TGTGCCAGCAGTACCGCCGGGACAGCCGCCGGGGAGCTGTTTTTT.

The rearrangement links TRBV5-4 to TRBJ1-4; TRBD1 matches at 7 bases. Germline CDR1 SGHNT, CDR2 YYREEE (reference sequence). The CDR3 runs 14 residues. Unmatched junction bases numbered 4, after V lost 3 bases and J lost 5 bases. CDR3 sequence: CASSSQGVNEKLFF. CDR3 DNA sequence: TGTGCCAGCAGCTCCCAGGGGGTCAATGAAAAACTGTTTTTT.

This sequence joins TRBV6-5 and TRBJ1-2, with 9 bases lining up with TRBD1. Germline assignment: CDR1 MNHEY and CDR2 SVGAGI. The ends lost 2 bases at V and 8 bases at J; junction bases unmatched: 3. This CDR3 has 13 residues. DNA for the CDR3: TGTGCCAGCAGTTACGCCGACAGGGGGGGCTACACCTTC. Translating gives CASSYADRGGYTF.

The J gene is TRBJ1-1, the V gene TRBV2, with 8 bases lining up with TRBD1. This CDR3 comprises 13 residues. The trim removed 3 bases at V and 7 bases at J, leaving 4 bases unmatched. Germline CDR1 and CDR2: SNHLY and FYNNEI. The CDR3 bases are TGTGCCAGCAGTGAGCAGGGGGCCCGTGAAGCTTTCTTT. Its translation: CASSEQGAREAFF.

The J gene is TRBJ1-4, the V gene TRBV5-1; no clear D. The CDR3 is 15 residues long. Germline values: CDR1 SGHRS, CDR2 YFSETQ. Trimming stripped 2 bases from V and 0 bases from J, with 8 bases between. Here the CDR3 DNA reads TGCGCCAGCAGCTTACGGTCCTCAACTAATGAAAAACTGTTTTTT. It is translated as CASSLRSSTNEKLFF.

The chain has TRBV19 and TRBJ1-5; D is perhaps TRBD1 (6 bases). The CDR3 is 14 amino acids. Germline CDR1 is LNHDA and CDR2 is SQIVND (reference sequence). The ends were cut back, 7 bases at V and 5 bases at J, with 15 bases in the middle. The CDR3 region is CASTAPRGDQPQHF. The CDR3 DNA sequence: TGTGCCAGTACCGCCCCCAGGGGCGATCAGCCCCAGCATTTT.

This clone appeared once. V is TRBV10-3 and J is TRBJ2-3; weak D call: TRBD2 (5 bases). This CDR3 comprises 15 residues. The V gene's germline CDR1 is ENHRY and CDR2 SYGVKD. Between the trimmed V and J ends, which lost 4 bases and 2 bases, there was a span of 13 bases. The CDR3, as DNA: TGTGCCATCAGTGTTGGGAGCGGAGCCACAGATACGCAGTATTTT. This gives the protein CAISVGSGATDTQYF.

This chain links TRBV19 with TRBJ2-3; 13 bases agree with TRBD2. The CDR3 has 15 residues. Germline V gene lookup returns CDR1 LNHDA and CDR2 SQIVND (reference sequence). The V gene end was trimmed by 7 bases and the J gene end by 5 bases; junction bases not matched to a gene: 6. Written as DNA, the CDR3 is TGTGCCAGTACTGGCGGGACTAGCGGGATAGATACGCAGTATTTT. Translated, it gives CASTGGTSGIDTQYF.

This chain connects TRBV5-6 to TRBJ1-2; D is perhaps TRBD1 (6 bases). CDR3 length equals 14 residues. The V and J ends lost 1 base and 6 bases respectively, with 13 bases between them. Per the germline V gene, CDR1 is SGHDT and CDR2 is YYEEEE. The CDR3 DNA reads as TGTGCCAGCAGCTTGTTAAACAGGGAGAATGGCTACACCTTC. Residues: CASSLLNRENGYTF.

This rearrangement joins TRBV5-6 to TRBJ2-2; TRBD1 might be the D (6 bases). Germline-derived CDR1 and CDR2 are SGHDT and YYEEEE. The CDR3 has 17 amino acids. Trimming cost V 5 bases and J 0 bases, with 17 bases left between them. The CDR3 DNA follows: TGTGCCAGCAGTTGGGGGCGGAGTCGATCGAACACCGGGGAGCTGTTTTTT. Amino acid sequence: CASSWGRSRSNTGELFF.

The chain uses TRBV19 and TRBJ1-5; tentatively, D is TRBD1 (5 bases). The V end lost 6 bases, the J end lost 4 bases, and 13 bases lay between the germline ends. There are 14 residues in the CDR3. CDR1 LNHDA and CDR2 SQIVND come from the germline V gene (reference sequence). The CDR3 is CASRQAVSNQPQHF. The CDR3 DNA follows: TGTGCCAGTAGACAGGCAGTTTCGAATCAGCCCCAGCATTTT.

This chain links TRBV4-1 with TRBJ2-7, with 8 nucleotides matching TRBD2. The CDR3 loop spans 22 amino acids. From germline, CDR1 is MGHRA and CDR2 YSYEKL. V lost 0 bases to trimming and J lost 4 bases; unmatched junction nucleotides: 26. The CDR3 sequence is CASSQDWIPAGGSPVSLYEQYF. The CDR3 DNA follows: TGCGCCAGCAGCCAAGATTGGATACCGGCGGGAGGCAGCCCCGTCAGCCTTTACGAGCAGTACTTC.

V is TRBV27 and J is TRBJ2-1; D is undetermined. The V and J ends lost 5 bases and 2 bases respectively, with 10 bases between them. Germline CDR1 and CDR2: MNHEY and SMNVEV (reference sequence). This CDR3 region has 14 residues. The CDR3 nucleotides are TGTGCCAGCAGTGGGCTCATCCCCTACAATGAGCAGTTCTTC. Amino acid sequence: CASSGLIPYNEQFF.

V gene TRBV25-1 combines with J gene TRBJ2-5; 9 bases align to TRBD2. This CDR3 spans 14 amino acids. CDR1 is MGHDK, CDR2 SYGVNS, per germline. The V segment lost 7 bases and the J segment 4 bases; nucleotides outside the gene matches: 7. The CDR3 DNA follows: TGTGCCAGCACCCCGGGCGGGAGGGGAGAGACCCAGTACTTC. Its translation is CASTPGGRGETQYF.

The sample holds one count of this clone. The V gene is TRBV5-4, the J gene TRBJ2-7; 7 bases align to TRBD1. The germline CDR1 and CDR2 sequences are SGHNT and YYREEE (reference sequence). This CDR3 comprises 15 residues. The junction had 7 bases not matched to a gene; V was cut back by 4 bases and J by 0 bases. CDR3 coding DNA: TGTGCCAGCAGCCCGAATAGGGGGCTCTCCTACGAGCAGTACTTC. Translation gives CASSPNRGLSYEQYF.

The chain is built from TRBV7-9 and TRBJ1-2; D gene uncertain. The CDR3 extends over 14 amino acids. The V gene lost 1 base and the J gene lost 2 bases, with 8 bases spanning the gap. CDR1 SEHNR and CDR2 FQNEAQ come from the germline V gene (reference sequence). CDR3 sequence reads: CASSLDPTNYGYTF. CDR3 bases: TGTGCCAGCAGCTTAGACCCAACAAACTATGGCTACACCTTC.

This clone was detected a few times. V usage is TRBV15 and J usage is TRBJ2-7; 8 bases line up with TRBD2. The CDR3 runs 15 residues. The V gene end was trimmed by 2 bases and the J gene end by 3 bases; junction bases not matched to a gene: 6. CDR1 is LNHNV and CDR2 is YYDKDF in the germline V gene (reference sequence). CDR3 protein: CATSRSRTSSYEQYF. In nucleotides, the CDR3 is TGTGCCACCAGCAGATCACGGACTAGCAGCTACGAGCAGTACTTC. Full variable domain (remainder filled in from reference TRBV15 and TRBJ2-7): DAMVIQNPRYQVTQFGKPVTLSCSQTLNHNVMYWYQQKSSQAPKLLFHYYDKDFNNEADTPDNFQSRRPNTSFCFLDIRSPGLGDTAMYLCATSRSRTSSYEQYFGPGTRLTVT.

The V gene is TRBV11-2, the J gene TRBJ2-2; tentative D call: TRBD2 (6 bases). Between the trimmed V and J ends, which lost 3 bases and 4 bases, there was a span of 18 bases. CDR1 is SGHAT, CDR2 FQNNGV, per germline. This CDR3 has 17 amino acids. As DNA, the CDR3 is TGTGCCAGCAGCTTGATTACTAGCCAGTCGGGCACCGGGGAGCTGTTTTTT. It yields the protein CASSLITSQSGTGELFF.